This TCR beta chain was observed in a study of blood T cells in healthy people across ages. Findings and caveats of the study: Using unsorted PBMCs precluded a conclusive naive versus antigen-experienced comparison.

The use of a sample-barcoded 5' primer and a J-beta primer mix characterized a second PCR of about 7 to 12 cycles. A single record per CDR3 protein comes from TCRdb applying MiXCR to the 5' RACE reads. Among 1.2 million to 1.5 million distinct CDR3 sequences listed, approximately 40% were seen once. The trim removed 6 bases at V and 4 bases at J, leaving 8 bases unmatched. The CDR3 is made up of 14 amino acids. They isolated at least 6 million PBMCs from each sample. As to this clonotype: The antigen remains undetermined.

The sequence derives from a woman in her late teens or twenties in good health. The rearrangement joins TRBV12-3 or TRBV12-4 to TRBJ2-7, with 8 bases fitting TRBD2. The sequencing sample was made of blood. The CDR3 DNA reads TGTGCCAGCAGCCCCCAGCGGGGGCCTTACGAGCAGTACTTC. Translation: CASSPQRGPYEQYF.